These 14 T cell receptor beta chains share one sample of origin, sequenced in a study of OX40 agonist ivuxolimab in advanced cancers. Library preparation employed the immunoSEQ multiplex PCR assay. Held by TCRdb, this immuneACCESS table contains in-frame sequences only and omits some clones. Under half of the omission traces to an unresolved V gene where checked; the cause of the rest is unknown. The sample table holds just under 55,000 clones, of which 80% were seen once. The top ten hold roughly 4.5% of the sample. The sample in question was CD4+ or CD8+ T cells sorted from blood, obtained in a trial of the OX40 agonist ivuxolimab. These receptors came from an adult with an advanced solid tumor such as melanoma, head and neck, liver or kidney cancer.

This clone is a singleton in its sample. The chain is built from TRBV28 and TRBJ1-2; D is unclear. The germline V and J ends were trimmed by 5 bases and 8 bases, with 18 bases remaining between them. CDR1 MDHEN and CDR2 SYDVKM come from the germline V gene. The CDR3 spans 14 residues. CDR3 in DNA: TGTGCCAGCAGTACCTCCCGGGGTTTGAAAGGCTACACCTTC. It specifies CASSTSRGLKGYTF.

V is TRBV7-9 and J is TRBJ2-5; D not certain. Trimming removed 1 base at V and 4 bases at J, with 7 bases between. Germline V gene lookup returns CDR1 SEHNR and CDR2 FQNEAQ (reference sequence). The CDR3 spans 13 residues. CDR3: CASSLVIRETQYF. CDR3 nucleotides: TGTGCCAGCAGCTTAGTGATCCGAGAGACCCAGTACTTC.

The chain has TRBV7-9 and TRBJ1-1; 7 bases are a match to TRBD1. This CDR3 has 15 amino acids. Trimming cost V 5 bases and J 2 bases; bases outside gene matches: 8. The germline CDR1 and CDR2 sequences are SEHNR and FQNEAQ (reference sequence). DNA for the CDR3: TGTGCCAGCAGCCTGAAAACAGGGGAAAACACTGAAGCTTTCTTT. It specifies CASSLKTGENTEAFF.

This chain connects TRBV6-5 to TRBJ1-2; D gene uncertain. The CDR3 loop spans 11 amino acids. V lost 4 bases to trimming and J lost 2 bases, with 2 bases between them. Germline CDR1 MNHEY, CDR2 SVGAGI. In nucleotides, the CDR3 is TGTGCCAGCAGTTTCAACTATGGCTACACCTTC. It yields the protein CASSFNYGYTF.

The chain employs TRBV7-2 and TRBJ2-2; 9 nucleotides align to TRBD2. Germline trimming cut 5 bases from V and 5 bases from J; bases unmatched to any gene: 6. The CDR3 sequence is 15 residues long. CDR1 and CDR2 from the germline V gene are SGHTA and FQGNSA. The CDR3 bases are TGTGCCAGCAGCCCTTTAGCGGGGGAAACCGGGGAGCTGTTTTTT. Translation gives CASSPLAGETGELFF.

This clone turned up a few times. The chain combines TRBV5-6 with TRBJ1-2; no clear D. Per the germline V gene, CDR1 is SGHDT and CDR2 is YYEEEE. The CDR3 runs 16 residues. V lost 1 base and J 2 bases, leaving 15 bases between the germline ends. CDR3 in DNA: TGTGCCAGCAGCTTGCGGGTCAGAACTGCGAACTATGGCTACACCTTC. The encoded protein is CASSLRVRTANYGYTF.

The chain recombines TRBV19 with TRBJ2-7; TRBD1 agrees at 10 bases. The germline V gene has CDR1 LNHDA and CDR2 SQIVND (reference sequence). V lost 6 bases and J lost 5; bases outside the gene matches: 7. The CDR3 length is 14 residues. The chain's CDR3 is CASSGQGEAHEQYF. DNA for the CDR3: TGTGCCAGTAGCGGACAGGGGGAGGCCCACGAGCAGTACTTC.

This clone has a handful of counts. The V gene is TRBV19, the J gene TRBJ1-1; TRBD1 is a possible D gene (6 bases). Germline V gene sequence: CDR1 LNHDA, CDR2 SQIVND (reference sequence). Trimming took 7 bases from V and 0 from J, leaving 18 bases between them. The CDR3 runs to 16 residues. The CDR3 sequence: CASTPEGRGLNTEAFF. The CDR3 nucleotides read TGTGCCAGTACCCCAGAGGGCAGGGGCTTGAACACTGAAGCTTTCTTT.

The chain combines TRBV19 with TRBJ1-4; D gene ambiguous. The CDR3 contains 13 residues. The V gene lost 4 bases and the J gene lost 5 bases, with 8 bases spanning the gap. CDR1 and CDR2 (germline): LNHDA, SQIVND (reference sequence). This chain's CDR3 is CASSNTENEKLFF. CDR3 nucleotides: TGTGCCAGTAGTAATACAGAAAATGAAAAACTGTTTTTT. Supplemented by reference TRBV19 and TRBJ1-4, the full variable domain reads DGGITQSPKYLFRKEGQNVTLSCEQNLNHDAMYWYRQDPGQGLRLIYYSQIVNDFQKGDIAEGYSVSREKKESFPLTVTSAQKNPTAFYLCASSNTENEKLFFGSGTQLSVL.

This chain connects TRBV5-6 to TRBJ1-1; 7 bases line up with TRBD1. The CDR3 is 15 amino acids. Germline CDR1 SGHDT, CDR2 YYEEEE. J gave up 1 base and V 4 bases, and 7 bases lay outside the gene matches. The CDR3 loop is CASSRRTGGNTEAFF. The CDR3, as DNA: TGTGCCAGCAGCCGTCGGACAGGAGGGAACACTGAAGCTTTCTTT.

This rearrangement joins TRBV29-1 to TRBJ2-1; D call uncertain. The CDR3 loop spans 13 amino acids. The V and J ends lost 6 bases and 7 bases respectively, with 16 bases between them. Germline V CDR1 and CDR2: SQVTM, ANQGSEA. The CDR3 nucleotides are TGCAGCGTCAAAGTGACTGGGGTAAATGAGCAGTTCTTC. The encoded protein is CSVKVTGVNEQFF.

This chain connects TRBV18 to TRBJ2-7, with D possibly being TRBD1 (6 bases). Trimming pared 3 bases from V and 1 base from J, leaving 10 bases between. Germline assignment: CDR1 KGHSH and CDR2 LQKENI. The CDR3 runs 14 residues. The CDR3 reads CASSPRTESYEQYF. The DNA of the CDR3 is TGTGCCAGCTCACCCCGGACAGAGTCCTACGAGCAGTACTTC.

The chain couples TRBV18 to TRBJ2-1; the D is unclear. V was shortened by 3 bases and J by 6 bases, with 9 bases between the two germline ends. This CDR3 is 13 amino acids long. CDR1 and CDR2 from the germline V gene are KGHSH and LQKENI. CDR3 protein: CASSPDLPNEQFF. The DNA for the CDR3 is TGTGCCAGCTCACCGGACCTCCCCAATGAGCAGTTCTTC. The variable domain in full, completed from reference TRBV18 and TRBJ2-1, reads NAGVMQNPRHLVRRRGQEARLRCSPMKGHSHVYWYRQLPEEGLKFMVYLQKENIIDESGMPKERFSAEFPKEGPSILRIQQVVRGDSAAYFCASSPDLPNEQFFGPGTRLTVL.

The chain joins TRBV5-1 to TRBJ2-4; D may be TRBD1 or TRBD2 (7 bases each). Germline CDR1 reads SGHRS; CDR2 reads YFSETQ. Trimming took 0 bases from V and 15 from J, leaving 19 bases between them. CDR3 length: 14 residues. In DNA, the CDR3 is TGCGCCAGCAGCTTGGGACAGGGAGGGTTTTCGCCGTACTTC. The encoded protein is CASSLGQGGFSPYF.